The rows below give T cell receptor beta chains drawn from one sample of a study. TCRdb independently ran MiXCR on the 5' RACE reads; one entry per CDR3 protein. The sample has 35,000 to 50,000 distinct CDR3 sequences; less than 25% are singletons. Sequencing was performed on Tregs sorted from blood. The receptors stem from a female donor with breast cancer. Both conserved end residues are part of each CDR3. Each record gives: CDR3 protein, CDR3 DNA, D gene, V gene, J gene, clone size. A D gene is named only where the DNA matches it firmly. Clone size is shown for a subset of rows, as once, few, many or a class of expanded clone.

CASSLSTGGVTGELFF	TGTGCCAGCAGCCTATCGACAGGGGGCGTCACCGGGGAGCTGTTTTTT	TRBD1	TRBV7-8	TRBJ2-2	NA
CSARVGGGTEAFF	TGCAGTGCTAGAGTGGGGGGGGGCACTGAAGCTTTCTTT	NA	TRBV20-1	TRBJ1-1	many
CSARDGQETYEQYF	TGCAGTGCTAGAGACGGACAGGAAACCTACGAGCAGTACTTC	TRBD1	TRBV20-1	TRBJ2-7	many
CASSFAVEAFF	TGTGCCAGCAGCTTCGCTGTTGAAGCTTTCTTT	NA	TRBV7-9	TRBJ1-1	few
CSARDEEGNQPQHF	TGCAGTGCTAGAGACGAGGAGGGCAATCAGCCCCAGCATTTT	NA	TRBV20-1	TRBJ1-5	few
CASSPQWGSNTEAFF	TGCGCCAGCAGCCCGCAATGGGGTTCAAACACTGAAGCTTTCTTT	NA	TRBV5-1	TRBJ1-1	NA
CASSLFGTNEKLFF	TGTGCCAGCAGCTTATTCGGGACTAATGAAAAACTGTTTTTT	NA	TRBV7-9	TRBJ1-4	few
CASSGLRKTEAFF	TGTGCCAGCAGCGGACTTCGGAAGACTGAAGCTTTCTTT	NA	TRBV7-9	TRBJ1-1	NA
CASSQDSKGYENQPQHF	TGCGCCAGCAGCCAAGACTCGAAGGGATACGAGAATCAGCCCCAGCATTTT	NA	TRBV4-1	TRBJ1-5	NA
CASSFSPGGEKLFF	TGTGCCAGCAGCTTCAGTCCCGGGGGTGAAAAACTGTTTTTT	NA	TRBV5-5	TRBJ1-4	NA
CASSPPRGQGKETQYF	TGTGCCAGCTCACCACCGCGAGGACAGGGGAAAGAGACCCAGTACTTC	TRBD1	TRBV18	TRBJ2-5	NA
CASNEYGSTEAFF	TGTGCCAGCAATGAATACGGATCCACTGAAGCTTTCTTT	NA	TRBV2	TRBJ1-1	NA
CASSSLAGMDQETQYF	TGTGCCAGCAGCTCCTTAGCGGGCATGGACCAAGAGACCCAGTACTTC	TRBD2	TRBV5-6	TRBJ2-5	NA
CASSATGQGSPMNTEAFF	TGTGCCAGCAGTGCGACGGGACAGGGGTCCCCTATGAACACTGAAGCTTTCTTT	TRBD1	TRBV6-5	TRBJ1-1	many
CASSYSSGSGSAYEQYF	TGTGCCAGCAGTTACTCGTCGGGTAGCGGGAGCGCCTACGAGCAGTACTTC	TRBD2	TRBV6-1	TRBJ2-7	NA
CASSYRASEVRALYNEQFF	TGTGCCAGCAGTTACAGGGCTAGCGAGGTTAGGGCCCTTTACAATGAGCAGTTCTTC	NA	TRBV6-2/TRBV6-3	TRBJ2-1	few
CASGLGGSYEQYF	TGTGCCAGCGGACTAGGGGGATCCTACGAGCAGTACTTC	NA	TRBV27	TRBJ2-7	many
CASSLAPPGQGANEQFF	TGTGCCAGCAGCTTAGCCCCTCCGGGACAGGGGGCAAATGAGCAGTTCTTC	TRBD1	TRBV11-2	TRBJ2-1	NA
CASGRSGTSGRSAEQFF	TGCGCCAGCGGCCGTAGCGGGACTAGCGGGAGATCGGCTGAGCAGTTCTTC	TRBD2	TRBV5-1	TRBJ2-1	NA
CASSPLEGSYNEQFF	TGTGCCAGCAGCCCTCTCGAGGGGTCCTACAATGAGCAGTTCTTC	NA	TRBV7-6	TRBJ2-1	many
CASSLSGGGRETQYF	TGTGCCAGCAGTTTATCAGGAGGGGGCAGGGAGACCCAGTACTTC	NA	TRBV27	TRBJ2-5	many
CASSHGRRRTYEQYF	TGTGCCAGCAGCCACGGGAGGCGGAGAACCTACGAGCAGTACTTC	TRBD2	TRBV7-9	TRBJ2-7	NA
CASSQRGLNTGELFF	TGCGCCAGCAGCCAGCGGGGACTGAACACCGGGGAGCTGTTTTTT	TRBD2	TRBV5-1	TRBJ2-2	few
CSAVPAVGRGKNTDTQYF	TGCAGTGCGGTACCAGCGGTAGGGCGCGGGAAAAACACAGATACGCAGTATTTT	NA	TRBV20-1	TRBJ2-3	NA
CASSYYLTGGEQYF	TGTGCCAGCAGTTACTACCTCACAGGGGGCGAGCAGTACTTC	TRBD1	TRBV6-5	TRBJ2-7	few
CASSLGGEQFF	TGTGCCAGCAGCTTAGGTGGGGAGCAGTTCTTC	NA	TRBV7-9	TRBJ2-1	NA
CASSSMGGRTTGELFF	TGTGCCAGCAGCTCAATGGGCGGGAGAACGACCGGGGAGCTGTTTTTT	TRBD2	TRBV7-3	TRBJ2-2	NA
CASSPLSDTQYF	TGTGCCAGCAGTCCCTTATCGGATACGCAGTATTTT	NA	TRBV28	TRBJ2-3	many
CASSLQGFDEQYF	TGTGCCAGCAGTTTACAGGGTTTCGACGAGCAGTACTTC	NA	TRBV27	TRBJ2-7	NA
CASRLQGASYEQYF	TGTGCCAGCAGACTACAGGGGGCCTCCTACGAGCAGTACTTC	TRBD1	TRBV28	TRBJ2-7	NA
CASSLLLASGRRYEQYF	TGTGCCAGCAGTTTATTGCTAGCCAGCGGGAGGCGATACGAGCAGTACTTC	TRBD2	TRBV28	TRBJ2-7	NA
CASSLVGTTDTQYF	TGTGCCAGCAGCTTAGTAGGCACCACAGATACGCAGTATTTT	NA	TRBV7-3	TRBJ2-3	NA
CATSMGRSNQPQHF	TGTGCCACCAGCATGGGACGGAGCAATCAGCCCCAGCATTTT	NA	TRBV15	TRBJ1-5	few